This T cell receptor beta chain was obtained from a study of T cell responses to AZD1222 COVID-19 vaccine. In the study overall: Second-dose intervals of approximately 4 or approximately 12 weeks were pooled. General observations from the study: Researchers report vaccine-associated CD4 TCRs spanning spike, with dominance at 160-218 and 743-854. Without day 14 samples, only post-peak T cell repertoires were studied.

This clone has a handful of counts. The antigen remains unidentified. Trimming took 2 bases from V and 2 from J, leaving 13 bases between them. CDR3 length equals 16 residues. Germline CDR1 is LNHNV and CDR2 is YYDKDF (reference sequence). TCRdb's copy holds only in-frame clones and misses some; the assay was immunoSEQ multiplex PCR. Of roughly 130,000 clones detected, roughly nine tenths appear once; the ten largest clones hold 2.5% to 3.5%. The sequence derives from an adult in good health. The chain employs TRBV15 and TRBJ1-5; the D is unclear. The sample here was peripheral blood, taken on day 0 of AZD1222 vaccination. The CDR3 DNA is TGTGCCACCAGCAGAAGACGGAACTTGGGCAATCAGCCCCAGCATTTT. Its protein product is CATSRRRNLGNQPQHF.